This T cell receptor (beta chain) was documented in a study of beta chain features in type 1 diabetes. CDR1 is SNHLY and CDR2 is FYNNEI in the germline V gene. The length of the CDR3 is 14 residues. The V end was cut by 6 bases, the J end by 0 bases, with 11 bases between. Every isolated RNA sample was fully reverse transcribed, so sequencing captured expressed TCRB transcripts. TCRdb's table, derived via immunoSEQ multiplex PCR, lists solely in-frame clones and lacks some. Of around 450,000 clones listed, about an eighth were seen once; the top ten hold 0.04% to 0.05%. A word on this clone: What it recognizes is unknown. Other DNA sequences in this sample translate to the same CDR3.

Whole-study findings and limits: Insertions were fewer and deletions more numerous at VDJ junctions in type 1 diabetes patients.

The chain links TRBV2 to TRBJ1-1; tentatively, D is TRBD1 (5 bases). Source material: naive CD4+ T cells from blood. The source of this sequence is a young woman in good health. CDR3 DNA: TGTGCCAGCAGAGGCAGGGCCCTGAACACTGAAGCTTTCTTT. It translates to CASRGRALNTEAFF.